This T cell receptor (beta chain) was recorded in a study of T-cell memory formation after mild COVID-19. Germline V gene sequence: CDR1 SGDLS, CDR2 YYNGEE. This CDR3 region has 16 residues. J was trimmed by 0 bases and V by 4 bases; bases with no gene match: 8. Details on this clonotype: What it recognizes is unknown.

TCRdb fed the 5' RACE reads into MiXCR, producing one record per CDR3 protein. This table holds more than 300,000 distinct CDR3 sequences, roughly 19% found once. Study-level points and caveats: Researchers found some responding clones in pre-infection memory, a sign that cross-reactive memory joined.

The V gene is TRBV9, the J gene TRBJ2-3, with 7 bases fitting TRBD2. The sequenced sample was PBMCs or a T cell subset sorted from them (not recorded which). The TCR originated in a young man who had mild COVID-19 (a few samples of this study predate the infection). Cell type and time point are not known. The CDR3 here is CASSLLGGASTDTQYF. DNA for the CDR3: TGTGCCAGCAGCCTGTTGGGAGGGGCTAGCACAGATACGCAGTATTTT. Drawing the rest from reference TRBV9 and TRBJ2-3, the complete variable domain is DSGVTQTPKHLITATGQRVTLRCSPRSGDLSVYWYQQSLDQGLQFLIQYYNGEERAKGNILERFSAQQFPDLHSELNLSSLELGDSALYFCASSLLGGASTDTQYFGPGTRLTVL.